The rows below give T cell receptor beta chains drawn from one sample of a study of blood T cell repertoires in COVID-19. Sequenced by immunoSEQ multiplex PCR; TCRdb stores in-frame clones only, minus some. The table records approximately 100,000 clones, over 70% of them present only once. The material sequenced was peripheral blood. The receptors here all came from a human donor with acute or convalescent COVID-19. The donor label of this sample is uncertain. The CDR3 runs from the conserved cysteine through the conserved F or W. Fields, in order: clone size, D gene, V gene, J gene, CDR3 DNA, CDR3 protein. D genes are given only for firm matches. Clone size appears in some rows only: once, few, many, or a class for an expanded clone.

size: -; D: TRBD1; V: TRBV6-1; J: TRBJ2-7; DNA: TGTGCCAGCAGTGAACCCATCTGGGACAGCTCCTACGAGCAGTACTTC; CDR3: CASSEPIWDSSYEQYF
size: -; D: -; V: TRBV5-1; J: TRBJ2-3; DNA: TGCGCCAGCAGCTCAGGGGTGGAGGTTAGGTATACGCAGTATTTT; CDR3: CASSSGVEVRYTQYF
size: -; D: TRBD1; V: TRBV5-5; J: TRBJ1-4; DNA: TGTGCCAGCAGCCTCGGGACAGGGGCGGCCTCGGGGAAACTGTTTTTT; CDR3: CASSLGTGAASGKLFF
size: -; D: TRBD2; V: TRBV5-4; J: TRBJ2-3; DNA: TGTGCCAGCAGTCCCGGGACTAGTCCCTCCACAGATACGCAGTATTTT; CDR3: CASSPGTSPSTDTQYF
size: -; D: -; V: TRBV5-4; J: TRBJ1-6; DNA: TGTGCCAGCAGCTGGGGCCAAACGGTCACCAATTCACCCCTCCACTTT; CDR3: CASSWGQTVTNSPLHF
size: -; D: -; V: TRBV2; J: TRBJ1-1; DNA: TGTGCCAGCAGAAACAGGGACACTGAAGCTTTCTTT; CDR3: CASRNRDTEAFF
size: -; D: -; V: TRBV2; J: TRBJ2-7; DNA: TGTGCCAGCAGTTGGACAGAGTCCTACGAGCAGTACTTC; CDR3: CASSWTESYEQYF
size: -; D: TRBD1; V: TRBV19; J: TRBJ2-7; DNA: TGTGCCAGTAGTCACCGGGGACAGACCTACGAGCAGTACTTC; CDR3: CASSHRGQTYEQYF
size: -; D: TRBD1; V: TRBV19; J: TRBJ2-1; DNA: TGTGCCAGTAGTAGGGACAGGGGATCCCCCTCCTACAATGAGCAGTTCTTC; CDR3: CASSRDRGSPSYNEQFF
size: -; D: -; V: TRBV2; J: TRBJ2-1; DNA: TGTGCCAGTGACACCCTAGGGGATGAGCAGTTCTTC; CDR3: CASDTLGDEQFF
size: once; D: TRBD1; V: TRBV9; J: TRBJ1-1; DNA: TGTGCCAGCAGCGGCACCGGGACAGGGGTCACTGAAGCTTTCTTT; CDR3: CASSGTGTGVTEAFF
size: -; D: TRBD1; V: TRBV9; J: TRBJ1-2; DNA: TGTGCCAGCAGCGAGGGACAGGGGGCGCGGGGCTACACCTTC; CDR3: CASSEGQGARGYTF
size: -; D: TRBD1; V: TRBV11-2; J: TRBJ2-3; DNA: TGTGCCAGCAGCTTAGTGTTGGGTCAGGGGGACGATACGCAGTATTTT; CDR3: CASSLVLGQGDDTQYF
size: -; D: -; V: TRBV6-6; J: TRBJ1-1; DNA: TGTGCCAGCGGAGACTCGAACACTGAAGCTTTCTTT; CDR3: CASGDSNTEAFF
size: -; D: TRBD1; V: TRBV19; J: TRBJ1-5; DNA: TGTGCCAGTACCCTTACCCGGACAGGGAAGGTGAATCAGCCCCAGCATTTT; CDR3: CASTLTRTGKVNQPQHF
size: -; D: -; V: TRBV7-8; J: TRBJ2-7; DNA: TGTGCCAGCAGCTTTCCCCGCTCTGAACTAGTAGCCTACGAGCAGTACTTC; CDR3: CASSFPRSELVAYEQYF
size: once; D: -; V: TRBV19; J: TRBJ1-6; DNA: TGTGCCAGTAGTATCTACAGCCCGGGATCACCCCTCCACTTT; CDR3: CASSIYSPGSPLHF
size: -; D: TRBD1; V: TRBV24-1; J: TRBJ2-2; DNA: TGTGCCACCAGTGATCCTGGGACAGGGGTCCTCTTTTTT; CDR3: CATSDPGTGVLFF
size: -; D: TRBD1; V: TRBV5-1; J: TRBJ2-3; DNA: TGCGCCAGCAGTCCGACAGGGAGCACAGATACGCAGTATTTT; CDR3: CASSPTGSTDTQYF
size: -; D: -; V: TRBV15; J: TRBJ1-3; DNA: TGTGCCACCAGCAGAGAGCAGGGTGAGCCTGGAAACACCATATATTTT; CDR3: CATSREQGEPGNTIYF
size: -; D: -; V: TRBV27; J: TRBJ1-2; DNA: TGTGCCAGCAGCCCGGGGGGGGCCTTGGACGGCTACACCTTC; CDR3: CASSPGGALDGYTF
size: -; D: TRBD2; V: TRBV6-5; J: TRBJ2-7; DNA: TGTGCCAGCGGGCCGGGACTAGGGGTAGGCGAGCAGTACTTC; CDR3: CASGPGLGVGEQYF
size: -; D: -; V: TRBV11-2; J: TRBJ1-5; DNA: TGTGCCAGCAGCTTTGGACGGGGAGGGAATCAGCCCCAGCATTTT; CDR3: CASSFGRGGNQPQHF
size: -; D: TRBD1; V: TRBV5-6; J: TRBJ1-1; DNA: TGTGCCAGCAGCTGGGGACAGTTGAACACTGAAGCTTTCTTT; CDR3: CASSWGQLNTEAFF
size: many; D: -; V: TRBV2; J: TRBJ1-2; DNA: TGTGCCAGCAGTGAACACAGGATGAGCTACACCTTC; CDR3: CASSEHRMSYTF
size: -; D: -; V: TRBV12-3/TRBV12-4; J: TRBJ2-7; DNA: TGTGCCAGCAGTTTTGACACCGCCTACGAGCAGTACTTC; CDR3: CASSFDTAYEQYF
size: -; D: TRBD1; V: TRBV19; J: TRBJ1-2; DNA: TGTGCCAGTAGTTCGGGACAGGGGGCGCATATTGGCTACACCTTC; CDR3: CASSSGQGAHIGYTF
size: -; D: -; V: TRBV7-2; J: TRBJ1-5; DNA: TGTGCCAGCAGCTCTACTAGGGATCAGCCCCAGCATTTT; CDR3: CASSSTRDQPQHF
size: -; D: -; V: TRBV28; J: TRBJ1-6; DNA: TGTGCCAGCAGTTTGGCCAGGAATTCACCCCTCCACTTT; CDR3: CASSLARNSPLHF
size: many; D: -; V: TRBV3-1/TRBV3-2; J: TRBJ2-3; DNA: TGTGCCAGCAGCCAAGAGCCGGACAGCATCAGAGATACGCAGTATTTT; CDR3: CASSQEPDSIRDTQYF
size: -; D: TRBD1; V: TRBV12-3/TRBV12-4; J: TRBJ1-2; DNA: TGTGCCAGCAGTCCGACAGGGGTTTCTGGCTACACCTTC; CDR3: CASSPTGVSGYTF
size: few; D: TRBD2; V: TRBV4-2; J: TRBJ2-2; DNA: TGTGCCAGCAGCCAGCTAGCGGGGGCGTTCACCGGGGAGCTGTTTTTT; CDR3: CASSQLAGAFTGELFF
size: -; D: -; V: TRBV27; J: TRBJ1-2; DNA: TGTGCCAGCATGTCTTTCCGACAGGTTGACTATGGCTACACCTTC; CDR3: CASMSFRQVDYGYTF
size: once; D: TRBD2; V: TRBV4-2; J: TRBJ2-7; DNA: TGTGCCAGCAGCCTGGCCCTAGCGGGGGCCTACGAGCAGTACTTC; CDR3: CASSLALAGAYEQYF
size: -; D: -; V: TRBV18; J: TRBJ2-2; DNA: TGTGCCAGCTCACTACAGGGCCGGTGGACCGGGGAGCTGTTTTTT; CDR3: CASSLQGRWTGELFF
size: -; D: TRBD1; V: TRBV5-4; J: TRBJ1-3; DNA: TGTGCCAGCAGCCTGGACAGGAGGGAAAACACCATATATTTT; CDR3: CASSLDRRENTIYF
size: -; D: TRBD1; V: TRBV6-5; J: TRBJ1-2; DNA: TGTGCCAGCACGGGGACAGGGTCTCCCGGCTACACCTTC; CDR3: CASTGTGSPGYTF
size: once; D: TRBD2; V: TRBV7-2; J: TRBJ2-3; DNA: TGTGCCAGCAGCCCCTTAGCGGGACCAAGCACAGATACGCAGTATTTT; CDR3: CASSPLAGPSTDTQYF